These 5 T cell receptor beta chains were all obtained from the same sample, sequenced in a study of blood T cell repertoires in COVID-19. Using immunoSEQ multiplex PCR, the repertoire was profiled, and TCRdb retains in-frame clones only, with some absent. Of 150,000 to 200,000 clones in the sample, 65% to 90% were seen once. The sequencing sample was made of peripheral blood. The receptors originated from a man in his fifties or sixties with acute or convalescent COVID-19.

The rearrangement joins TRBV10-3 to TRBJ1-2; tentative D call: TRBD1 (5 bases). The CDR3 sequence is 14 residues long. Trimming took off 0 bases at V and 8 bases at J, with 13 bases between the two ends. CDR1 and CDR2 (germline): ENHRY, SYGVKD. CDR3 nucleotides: TGTGCCATCAGTGAGTCTGGGGGAGGTGGGGGCTACACCTTC. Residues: CAISESGGGGGYTF.

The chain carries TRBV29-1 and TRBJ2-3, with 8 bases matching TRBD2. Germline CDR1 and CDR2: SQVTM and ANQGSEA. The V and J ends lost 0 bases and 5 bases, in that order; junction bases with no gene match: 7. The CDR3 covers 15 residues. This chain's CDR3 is CSVEDPGRAGDTQYF. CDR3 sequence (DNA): TGCAGCGTTGAAGACCCCGGGAGGGCGGGAGATACGCAGTATTTT.

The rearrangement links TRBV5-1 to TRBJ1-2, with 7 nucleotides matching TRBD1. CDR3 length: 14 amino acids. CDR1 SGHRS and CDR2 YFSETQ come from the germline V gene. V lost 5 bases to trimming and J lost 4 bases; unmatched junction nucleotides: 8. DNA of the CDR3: TGCGCCAGCAGTAAGGAAACAGGGGCCTATGGCTACACCTTC. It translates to CASSKETGAYGYTF.

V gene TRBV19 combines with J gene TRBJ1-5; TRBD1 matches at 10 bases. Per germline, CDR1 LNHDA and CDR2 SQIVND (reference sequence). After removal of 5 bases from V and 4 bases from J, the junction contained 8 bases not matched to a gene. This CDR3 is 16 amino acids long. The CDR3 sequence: CASSPRGQGTNQPQHF. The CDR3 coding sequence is TGTGCCAGTAGTCCCCGGGGACAGGGGACAAATCAGCCCCAGCATTTT.

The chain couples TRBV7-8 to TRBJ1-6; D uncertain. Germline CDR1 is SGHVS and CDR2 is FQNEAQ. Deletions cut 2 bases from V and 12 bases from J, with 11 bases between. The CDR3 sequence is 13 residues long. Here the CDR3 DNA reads TGTGCCAGCAGCTTATTCAGTCGCCAACCCCTCCACTTT. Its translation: CASSLFSRQPLHF.